This passage covers 13 T cell receptor beta chains from one sample sequenced in a study of shared clonotypes between healthy human individuals. Terminally differentiated effector memory CD45RA+ cells were excluded by CCR7 positive selection of CD45RO-negative cells. Sequencing was performed with immunoSEQ multiplex PCR; in TCRdb, only in-frame clones are kept and a portion is missing. This sample has about 2.1 million clones, with about 94% found just once. Sequencing used naive CD8+ T cells from PBMCs. These TCRs come from a man between 18 and 29 years old in good health. Some clones in this sample may be carry-over from other donors' samples.

This chain connects TRBV6-5 to TRBJ1-2; maybe TRBD1 (6 bases). Deletions cut 5 bases from V and 8 bases from J, with 18 bases between. CDR1 and CDR2 from the germline V gene are MNHEY and SVGAGI. The length of the CDR3 is 14 residues. CDR3: CASSQSTGARGYTF. For the CDR3, the DNA is TGTGCCAGCAGTCAGAGCACGGGGGCGAGAGGCTACACCTTC.

Notes on this clone: Additional DNA sequences in this sample encode the identical CDR3. The V gene is TRBV15, the J gene TRBJ2-7; possibly TRBD1 or TRBD2 for D (5 bases each). The V gene lost 1 base and the J gene lost 6 bases, with 7 bases spanning the gap. Germline CDR1 and CDR2: LNHNV and YYDKDF (reference sequence). The CDR3 contains 12 residues. Written as DNA, the CDR3 is TGTGCCACCAGCAGAGCGAGGGGCGAGCAGTACTTC. As protein: CATSRARGEQYF.

This clone showed up just once. The gene calls are TRBV27 and TRBJ1-3, with TRBD1 as a possible D gene (6 bases). Trimming shortened V by 5 bases and J by 0 bases, and 17 bases separated the two germline ends. CDR1 MNHEY and CDR2 SMNVEV come from the germline V gene (reference sequence). This CDR3 is 17 amino acids long. Here the CDR3 DNA reads TGTGCCAGCAGTGAGAGGCGGGACACCGACTCTGGAAACACCATATATTTT. The encoded protein is CASSERRDTDSGNTIYF.

The chain has TRBV27 and TRBJ1-1; the D gene is possibly TRBD1 (6 bases). V lost 6 bases and J lost 0, with 32 bases in between. The germline CDR1 and CDR2 sequences are MNHEY and SMNVEV (reference sequence). This CDR3 has 21 amino acids. CDR3 coding DNA: TGTGCCAGCAGCCCCCGCCCTCCCGGATTACGGGGGCGATCGGTGAACACTGAAGCTTTCTTT. It translates to CASSPRPPGLRGRSVNTEAFF.

The chain carries TRBV18 and TRBJ2-3; TRBD2 matches at 8 bases. With V trimmed by 2 bases and J by 4 bases, 14 bases remained unmatched. The CDR3 is 18 amino acids. Germline CDR1 is KGHSH and CDR2 is LQKENI. This CDR3 reads CASSPRLVAGFPSDTQYF. CDR3 in DNA: TGTGCCAGCTCACCAAGGTTAGTAGCGGGATTCCCATCAGATACGCAGTATTTT.

The CDR3 sequence: CAWSVRRASTDTQYF. CDR3 coding DNA: TGTGCCTGGAGTGTGAGGCGGGCGAGCACAGATACGCAGTATTTT. The chain uses TRBV30 and TRBJ2-3, with D possibly TRBD2 on 5 matching bases. CDR1 is GTSNPN, CDR2 SVGIG, per germline (reference sequence). The CDR3 covers 15 residues. The V and J ends lost 0 bases and 0 bases respectively, with 10 bases between them.

The V and J genes are TRBV27 and TRBJ2-3; tentatively, D is TRBD2 (5 bases). The V gene's germline CDR1 is MNHEY and CDR2 SMNVEV (reference sequence). V was pared by 1 base and J by 2 bases, with 19 bases between. This CDR3 spans 18 amino acids. The CDR3 reads CASSLLKRADLSTDTQYF. CDR3 bases: TGTGCCAGCAGTTTATTGAAGAGGGCCGACCTCTCCACAGATACGCAGTATTTT.

V usage is TRBV27 and J usage is TRBJ1-4; 7 bases match TRBD1. The length of the CDR3 is 15 residues. The V segment lost 7 bases and the J segment 6 bases; nucleotides outside the gene matches: 11. In germline, CDR1 is MNHEY, CDR2 SMNVEV (reference sequence). The CDR3 DNA sequence: TGTGCCAGCACCGGGGGGGGACAGAGACATGAAAAACTGTTTTTT. It translates to CASTGGGQRHEKLFF. Together with reference TRBV27 and TRBJ1-4, the CDR3 gives the full variable domain: EAQVTQNPRYLITVTGKKLTVTCSQNMNHEYMSWYRQDPGLGLRQIYYSMNVEVTDKGDVPEGYKVSRKEKRNFPLILESPSPNQTSLYFCASTGGGQRHEKLFFGSGTQLSVL.

In DNA, the CDR3 is TGTGCCAGCAGTTTAGTCCGTTGGGCGGGGGACAATGAGCAGTTCTTC. Residues: CASSLVRWAGDNEQFF. The chain employs TRBV28 and TRBJ2-1, with 7 bases fitting TRBD2. Trimming took 2 bases from V and 5 from J; bases not matched to a gene: 9. The CDR3 length is 16 residues. Germline assignment: CDR1 MDHEN and CDR2 SYDVKM.

V and J are TRBV7-2 and TRBJ1-4; TRBD1 might be the D (5 bases). Germline CDR1 is SGHTA and CDR2 is FQGNSA. The CDR3 totals 15 residues. Trimming removed 1 base from V and 8 bases from J, with 14 bases in between. This chain's CDR3 is CASSLGVVTGEKLFF. The CDR3 DNA reads TGTGCCAGCAGCTTAGGGGTTGTAACAGGAGAAAAACTGTTTTTT. The full variable domain, rest sourced from reference TRBV7-2 and TRBJ1-4, is GAGVSQSPSNKVTEKGKDVELRCDPISGHTALYWYRQSLGQGLEFLIYFQGNSAPDKSGLPSDRFSAERTGGSVSTLTIQRTQQEDSAVYLCASSLGVVTGEKLFFGSGTQLSVL.

The CDR3 DNA sequence: TGCGCCAGCAGCTTCCGGGACAGCACCTACAATGAGCAGTTCTTC. This sequence encodes CASSFRDSTYNEQFF. The chain couples TRBV5-1 to TRBJ2-1, with 7 bases matching TRBD1. This CDR3 region has 15 residues. The germline V gene has CDR1 SGHRS and CDR2 YFSETQ. Trimming took 2 bases from V and 2 from J; bases not matched to a gene: 4.

Here the CDR3 DNA reads TGTGCCAGCAGCCTGAGACTAGCGGGAGGGCCGGTCACCGGGGAGCTGTTTTTT. Protein sequence: CASSLRLAGGPVTGELFF. J is TRBJ2-2 and V is TRBV7-8; 14 nucleotides match TRBD2. The CDR3 extends over 18 amino acids. Germline CDR1 reads SGHVS; CDR2 reads FQNEAQ. Trimming took 5 bases from V and 4 from J; bases not matched to a gene: 9.

CDR3 sequence: CASSLARDSYNEQFF. CDR3 coding DNA: TGTGCCAGCAGTTTAGCCAGGGATTCCTACAATGAGCAGTTCTTC. The chain is built from TRBV27 and TRBJ2-1; D may be TRBD1 (5 bases). Germline values: CDR1 MNHEY, CDR2 SMNVEV (reference sequence). Trimming cost V 2 bases and J 1 base, with 9 bases left between them. CDR3 size: 15 residues.